This TCR beta chain was sequenced during a study of identical twins listed by TCRdb under 2016. General notes on the study: The study deep-sequenced TCR alpha and beta repertoires from monozygotic twins, unrelated adults of various ages and cord blood to test whether fetal clonotypes persist. Replicate twin experiments were performed at different times using different library preparation protocols to rule out contamination.

Every donor in the study was a healthy Caucasian. Miltenyi CD45RO+ enrichment and human naive T-cell isolation kits were used to isolate memory (CD45RO+) and naive T cells from PBMC. This clonotype showed up just a few times. Its cognate antigen has yet to be identified. One base away there is no much larger clone; base qualities are not given. The V end loses 2 bases and the J end loses 7 bases, and a stretch of 15 bases separates them. CDR1 and CDR2 are drawn from the germline V gene: SGDLS, YYNGEE. Including cysteine and phenylalanine, the CDR3 has 14 amino acids. Only the CDR3 portion is preserved as DNA: 42 bases, with reading frame beginning at the first base. What the study reported, not specific to this receptor: Compared with coincidental sharing between unrelated individuals, an excess of low generation-probability sequences was observed among out-of-frame TCR alpha sequences shared between twins. Invariant T cells such as MAIT and iNKT could partly confound zero-insertion analyses, although diverse VJ usage argued against such confounding for most clonotypes. In beta out-of-frame sequences, excess twin sharing was weaker, because having fewer shared sequences lowered the signal-to-noise ratio. Out-of-frame TCR alpha sharing in monozygotic twins was systematically underestimated by recombination models, whereas sharing between unrelated individuals was in agreement with the recombination models. Because the same donors could not be followed over many years, the conclusions relied on cross-sectional statistical analysis. Abundant cord blood beta clonotypes carried fewer insertions; young adult naive repertoires showed a weaker similar trend, while memory repertoires showed none.

The library relied on 5' RACE. The instrument given in TCRdb is Illumina HiSeq 2000. Template switching added a universal primer binding site, and the final cDNA carried a unique molecular identifier that allowed TCR cDNA molecules to be counted accurately. First-strand cDNA for TCR alpha and beta chains was synthesized from specific primers in the conserved constant-segment region. To control for contamination, every cDNA library carried two barcodes: a SMART-Mk sample barcode plus Illumina barcodes. TruSeq adapter sequences along with Illumina sample barcodes were introduced in two successive PCR steps. TCR alpha and beta cDNA libraries were sequenced on the Illumina HiSeq platform with custom primers. The study's own analysis went as follows. MiGEC processed the raw reads to extract unique molecular identifiers, while MiXCR was used to determine the CDR3 positions. Recombination models were inferred per individual with the repgenHMM and IGoR tools using an EM algorithm. Shared clonotype analysis was performed with the tcR package in R, normalizing sharing by the product of cloneset sizes. To study raw recombination free of thymic and clonal selection effects, out-of-frame nonproductive sequences were analyzed. Clones were called with MiXCR by TCRdb after fastp trimmed the public reads at Q25, and only in-frame beta chains were retained. Identical CDR3 proteins give one entry, which carries the most common genes and DNA. TCRdb, not the authors, supplied the V and J calls. The table for this sample lists more than 200,000 distinct CDR3 sequences; over 13% of them were counted only once. Of the sample, 8.8% is held by the ten largest clones.

The sequenced sample was memory (CD45RO+) T cells sorted from blood. The cell subset or site label for this specimen denotes: CD45RO+ enriched T cells. The TCR sequence derives from a woman under 30 in good health. The chain couples TRBV9 to TRBJ2-5; D gene: possibly TRBD1, on 6 matching bases. The nucleotide sequence is TGTGCCAGCAGCGTCCAGGGACAAGAAACGACCCAGTACTTC. Translated, this is CASSVQGQETTQYF.